Listed here are 19 T cell receptor beta chains from one sample, sequenced in a study of chemoradiotherapy in HPV16-positive cancers. Generated by immunoSEQ multiplex PCR, the TCRdb table keeps only in-frame clones and is missing some. The top ten clones hold under 4.5% of a sample with tens of thousands of clones, 88% of them seen once. The material was blood, obtained from a patient who underwent chemoradiotherapy. The receptors were sampled from a human donor with HPV-associated anogenital cancer.

This chain links TRBV12-5 with TRBJ1-2, with D possibly TRBD1 on 5 matching bases. The V end was cut by 2 bases, the J end by 7 bases, with 29 bases between. CDR1 is LGHNT and CDR2 is FRNRAP in the germline V gene. There are 19 residues in the CDR3. CDR3 residues: CASGLLQEGRQGTPSGYTF. CDR3 nucleotide sequence: TGTGCTAGTGGTTTGCTCCAAGAGGGGCGTCAAGGCACCCCTAGTGGCTACACCTTC.

This sequence joins TRBV20-1 and TRBJ2-3; D is perhaps TRBD2 (5 bases). V shed 3 bases and J shed 6 bases, with 7 bases lying between them. This CDR3 has 11 residues. Germline lookup yields CDR1 DFQATT and CDR2 SNEGSKA (reference sequence). CDR3 nucleotides: TGCAGTGCTAGGGACTTCGATACGCAGTATTTT. Protein: CSARDFDTQYF.

This clone came up a few times. This sequence joins TRBV9 and TRBJ1-2; a weak D match, TRBD1 (5 bases). Germline CDR1 reads SGDLS; CDR2 reads YYNGEE. Trimming shortened V by 3 bases and J by 2 bases, and 11 bases separated the two germline ends. The CDR3 totals 14 residues. The CDR3 DNA follows: TGTGCCAGCAGCGGGGAATCAGGGAACTATGGCTACACCTTC. It translates to CASSGESGNYGYTF.

The V call is TRBV6-1, the J call TRBJ1-3; D not certain. Per the germline V gene, CDR1 is MNHNS and CDR2 is SASEGT. The CDR3 has 16 residues. V was shortened by 0 bases and J by 0 bases, with 9 bases between the two germline ends. The CDR3 sequence is CASSEAQAFSGNTIYF. The CDR3 DNA is TGTGCCAGCAGTGAAGCGCAAGCGTTCTCTGGAAACACCATATATTTT.

The gene calls are TRBV11-2 and TRBJ1-6, with TRBD1 as a possible D gene (6 bases). Germline V lookup: CDR1 SGHAT, CDR2 FQNNGV. The CDR3 sequence is 15 residues long. The V gene lost 5 bases and the J gene lost 7 bases, with 15 bases spanning the gap. Here the CDR3 DNA reads TGTGCCAGCAGCCTCGGCAGGGGCCGGAATTCACCCCTCCACTTT. Translating gives CASSLGRGRNSPLHF.

This sequence joins TRBV28 and TRBJ2-1; 7 bases agree with TRBD1. Germline CDR1 MDHEN, CDR2 SYDVKM. The CDR3 totals 15 residues. Trimming took 6 bases from V and 6 from J; bases not matched to a gene: 11. The CDR3 DNA is TGTGCCAGCAGCCTACCCGACAGGGCCGGCAATGAGCAGTTCTTC. This codes for CASSLPDRAGNEQFF.

The chain employs TRBV9 and TRBJ1-1; no clear D gene. The V and J ends lost 0 bases and 0 bases respectively, with 15 bases between them. The CDR3 extends over 17 amino acids. Germline CDR1 and CDR2: SGDLS and YYNGEE. The CDR3 region has the DNA TGTGCCAGCAGCGTAGGAGGCAGTGCTTCCATGAACACTGAAGCTTTCTTT. This translates into CASSVGGSASMNTEAFF.

Judged by abundance, this clone is medium-sized. The gene calls are TRBV5-5 and TRBJ1-4; D may be TRBD1 (6 bases). Trimming shortened V by 4 bases and J by 3 bases, and 13 bases separated the two germline ends. The CDR3 sequence is 15 residues long. The germline gives CDR1 SGHKS, CDR2 YYEKEE (reference sequence). CDR3 loop: CASSGPGTPNEKLFF. The CDR3 coding sequence is TGTGCCAGCAGCGGGCCGGGGACACCTAATGAAAAACTGTTTTTT. Full variable domain (outside the CDR3, taken from reference TRBV5-5 and TRBJ1-4): DAGVTQSPTHLIKTRGQQVTLRCSPISGHKSVSWYQQVLGQGPQFIFQYYEKEERGRGNFPDRFSARQFPNYSSELNVNALLLGDSALYLCASSGPGTPNEKLFFGSGTQLSVL.

This chain connects TRBV7-2 to TRBJ2-7, with D maybe TRBD2 (6 bases). CDR3 length: 14 residues. Germline CDR1 is SGHTA and CDR2 is FQGNSA. Trimming removed 2 bases from V and 6 bases from J, with 14 bases in between. CDR3 loop: CASSLQFSGVEQYF. The DNA of the CDR3 is TGTGCCAGCAGCTTACAATTCTCGGGGGTCGAGCAGTACTTC.

The rearrangement links TRBV18 to TRBJ1-2; TRBD1 matches 7 bases. Trimming took 4 bases from V and 3 from J; bases not matched to a gene: 8. The CDR3 length is 15 residues. Germline V gives CDR1 KGHSH, CDR2 LQKENI. CDR3 DNA: TGTGCCAGCTCACTAGGACAGGACAGTTACTATGGCTACACCTTC. This gives the protein CASSLGQDSYYGYTF. Based on the CDR3 plus reference TRBV18 and TRBJ1-2, the full variable domain is NAGVMQNPRHLVRRRGQEARLRCSPMKGHSHVYWYRQLPEEGLKFMVYLQKENIIDESGMPKERFSAEFPKEGPSILRIQQVVRGDSAAYFCASSLGQDSYYGYTFGSGTRLTVV.

This clone was seen just once. The genes are TRBV27 and TRBJ2-7; TRBD1 agrees at 12 bases. V shed 8 bases and J 5 bases; nucleotides not matched to a gene: 10. Germline CDR1 MNHEY, CDR2 SMNVEV (reference sequence). The length of the CDR3 is 15 residues. CDR3 nucleotides: TGTGCCAGCGGGGCCCTGGGACAGGGGGCCGACGAGCAGTACTTC. This translates into CASGALGQGADEQYF.

This chain joins TRBV19 and TRBJ1-1; 8 bases are a match to TRBD1. The V and J ends lost 5 bases and 9 bases, in that order; junction bases with no gene match: 8. Germline V gene data show CDR1 as LNHDA and CDR2 as SQIVND (reference sequence). CDR3 length equals 13 residues. CDR3 in amino acids: CASSPHRTGKAFF. CDR3 DNA: TGTGCCAGTAGTCCCCACCGGACAGGGAAAGCTTTCTTT. Full variable domain (outside the CDR3, taken from reference TRBV19 and TRBJ1-1): DGGITQSPKYLFRKEGQNVTLSCEQNLNHDAMYWYRQDPGQGLRLIYYSQIVNDFQKGDIAEGYSVSREKKESFPLTVTSAQKNPTAFYLCASSPHRTGKAFFGQGTRLTVV.

In its sample, this clone was seen a few times. The chain carries TRBV2 and TRBJ2-3, with D possibly matching TRBD1 (5 bases). The CDR3 is 14 amino acids. With 6 bases removed from V and 4 bases from J, the gap between germline ends came to 14 bases. Germline lookup yields CDR1 SNHLY and CDR2 FYNNEI. The CDR3 region has the DNA TGTGCCAGCAGCAATCCCCGGACATCAGATACGCAGTATTTT. Translating it yields CASSNPRTSDTQYF.

The V call is TRBV5-1, the J call TRBJ2-3; 12 bases fit TRBD2. V lost 2 bases, J lost 8 bases, and 3 bases stayed unmatched. The CDR3 has 14 amino acids. CDR1 is SGHRS, CDR2 YFSETQ, per germline. Here the CDR3 DNA reads TGCGCCAGCAGCTTAAGACTAGCGGGGGTTACGCAGTATTTT. It translates to CASSLRLAGVTQYF.

This clone has a handful of counts. V and J are TRBV6-5 and TRBJ1-4; possibly TRBD1 for D (5 bases). The CDR3 extends over 14 amino acids. V gave up 4 bases and J gave up 8 bases, with 14 bases separating them. Germline V CDR1 and CDR2: MNHEY, SVGAGI. The CDR3 DNA reads TGTGCCAGCAGTTCAGGGCATCCAAAAGAAAAACTGTTTTTT. This codes for CASSSGHPKEKLFF.

The chain joins TRBV7-6 to TRBJ1-3, with 8 nucleotides matching TRBD1. J was trimmed by 0 bases and V by 5 bases; bases with no gene match: 3. The CDR3 runs 15 residues. Per germline, CDR1 SGHVS and CDR2 FNYEAQ. This CDR3 reads CASSRTGYSGNTIYF. The CDR3 nucleotides read TGTGCCAGCAGCAGGACAGGGTACTCTGGAAACACCATATATTTT. Together with reference TRBV7-6 and TRBJ1-3, the CDR3 gives the full variable domain: GAGVSQSPRYKVTKRGQDVALRCDPISGHVSLYWYRQALGQGPEFLTYFNYEAQQDKSGLPNDRFSAERPEGSISTLTIQRTEQRDSAMYRCASSRTGYSGNTIYFGEGSWLTVV.

The genes are TRBV4-1 and TRBJ2-7, with 9 bases aligning to TRBD1. Germline CDR1 reads MGHRA; CDR2 reads YSYEKL. The junction had 8 bases not matched to a gene; V was cut back by 2 bases and J by 0 bases. CDR3 length equals 17 residues. The CDR3, as DNA: TGCGCCAGCAGCCAAATCTCCGGGACAGGGATCTCCTACGAGCAGTACTTC. Protein: CASSQISGTGISYEQYF.

This clone occurred a few times. The V gene is TRBV5-4, the J gene TRBJ1-1, with 7 nucleotides matching TRBD1. The CDR3 contains 15 residues. Per germline, CDR1 SGHNT and CDR2 YYREEE (reference sequence). V was clipped by 4 bases and J by 1 base; unmatched bases: 7. CDR3 protein: CASSPRQGTNTEAFF. CDR3 nucleotide sequence: TGTGCCAGCAGCCCGCGACAGGGCACGAACACTGAAGCTTTCTTT.

This clone occurred a few times. The chain carries TRBV15 and TRBJ2-7, with 9 nucleotides matching TRBD1. Germline values: CDR1 LNHNV, CDR2 YYDKDF (reference sequence). The V segment lost 6 bases and the J segment 3 bases; nucleotides outside the gene matches: 6. This CDR3 has 14 residues. The CDR3 reads CATRRTGDSYEQYF. DNA of the CDR3: TGTGCCACCAGACGGACAGGGGACAGCTACGAGCAGTACTTC.